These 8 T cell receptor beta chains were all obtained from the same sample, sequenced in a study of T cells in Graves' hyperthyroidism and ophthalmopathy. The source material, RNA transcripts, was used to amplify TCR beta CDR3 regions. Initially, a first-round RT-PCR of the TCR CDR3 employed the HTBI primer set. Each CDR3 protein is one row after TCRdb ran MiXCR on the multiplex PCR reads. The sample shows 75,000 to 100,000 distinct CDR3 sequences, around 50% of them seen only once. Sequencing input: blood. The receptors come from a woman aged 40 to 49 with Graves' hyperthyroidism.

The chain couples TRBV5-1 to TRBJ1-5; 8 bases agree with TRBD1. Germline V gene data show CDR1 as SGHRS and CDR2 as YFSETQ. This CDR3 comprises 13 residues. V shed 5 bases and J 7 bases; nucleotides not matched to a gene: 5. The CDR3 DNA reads TGCGCCAGCAGTTCACAGGGGGGACAGCCCCAGCATTTT. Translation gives CASSSQGGQPQHF.

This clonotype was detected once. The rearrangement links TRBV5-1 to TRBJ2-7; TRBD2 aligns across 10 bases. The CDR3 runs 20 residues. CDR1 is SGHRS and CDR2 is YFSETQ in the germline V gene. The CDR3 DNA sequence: TGCGTCGGCAGCCCGTGGTGGGCTAGCGGGAGATTTACGGGATCCTACGAGCAGTACTTC. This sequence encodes CVGSPWWASGRFTGSYEQYF.

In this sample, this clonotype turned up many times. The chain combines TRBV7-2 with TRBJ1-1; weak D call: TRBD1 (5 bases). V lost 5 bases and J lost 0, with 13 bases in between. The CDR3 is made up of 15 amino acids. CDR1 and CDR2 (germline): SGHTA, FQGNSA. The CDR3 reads CASSLLGAMNTEAFF. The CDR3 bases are TGTGCCAGCAGCCTTCTTGGGGCCATGAACACTGAAGCTTTCTTT.

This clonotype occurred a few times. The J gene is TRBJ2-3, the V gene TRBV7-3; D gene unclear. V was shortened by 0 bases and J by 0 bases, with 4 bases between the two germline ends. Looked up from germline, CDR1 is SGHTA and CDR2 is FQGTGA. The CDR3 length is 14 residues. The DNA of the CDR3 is TGTGCCAGCAGCTTAACCTCTAGCACAGATACGCAGTATTTT. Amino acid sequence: CASSLTSSTDTQYF.

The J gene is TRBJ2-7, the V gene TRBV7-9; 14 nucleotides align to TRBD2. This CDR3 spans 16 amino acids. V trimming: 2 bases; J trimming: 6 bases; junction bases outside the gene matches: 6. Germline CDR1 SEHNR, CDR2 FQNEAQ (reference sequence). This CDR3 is CASSLYPGTSGSEQYF. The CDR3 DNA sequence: TGTGCCAGCAGCTTATACCCCGGGACTAGCGGGAGCGAGCAGTACTTC.

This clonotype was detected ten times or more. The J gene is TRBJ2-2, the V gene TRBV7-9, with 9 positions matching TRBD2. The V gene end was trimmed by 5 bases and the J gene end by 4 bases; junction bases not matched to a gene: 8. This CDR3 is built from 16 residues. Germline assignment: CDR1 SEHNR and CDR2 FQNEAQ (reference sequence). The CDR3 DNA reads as TGTGCCAGCAGCCCTCTGGCGGGAGGGCCCACCGGGGAGCTGTTTTTT. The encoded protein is CASSPLAGGPTGELFF.

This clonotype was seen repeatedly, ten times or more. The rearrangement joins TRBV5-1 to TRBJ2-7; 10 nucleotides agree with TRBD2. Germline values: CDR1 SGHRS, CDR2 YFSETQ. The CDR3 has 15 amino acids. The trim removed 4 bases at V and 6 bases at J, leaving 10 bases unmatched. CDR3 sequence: CASSLDSGRNFEQYF. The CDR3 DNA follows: TGCGCCAGCAGCCTGGATAGCGGGAGGAATTTCGAGCAGTACTTC. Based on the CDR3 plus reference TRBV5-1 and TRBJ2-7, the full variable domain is KAGVTQTPRYLIKTRGQQVTLSCSPISGHRSVSWYQQTPGQGLQFLFEYFSETQRNKGNFPGRFSGRQFSNSRSEMNVSTLELGDSALYLCASSLDSGRNFEQYFGPGTRLTVT.

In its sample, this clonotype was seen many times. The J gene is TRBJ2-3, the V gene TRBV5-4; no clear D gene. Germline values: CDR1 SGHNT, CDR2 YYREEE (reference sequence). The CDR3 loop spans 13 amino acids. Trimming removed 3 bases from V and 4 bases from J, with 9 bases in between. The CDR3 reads CASSWAPPDTQYF. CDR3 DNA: TGTGCCAGCAGCTGGGCCCCCCCAGATACGCAGTATTTT.